Listed below are T cell receptor beta chains from one sample, sequenced in a study of T-cell memory formation after mild COVID-19. In TCRdb, the 5' RACE reads were re-called with MiXCR into one record per CDR3 protein. The sample consists of 400,000 or so distinct CDR3 sequences, about 21% of them appearing once. The source material was PBMCs or a T cell subset sorted from them (not recorded which). The receptors were gathered from an adult woman who had mild COVID-19 (a few samples of this study predate the infection). Cell type and time point are not known. Both conserved end residues are part of each CDR3. The D gene is left open where the match is weak. Only part of the rows carry a size: once, few, many, or a class if the clone is expanded.

cdr3_length	d_call	v_call	j_call	clone_size	cdr3_aa	cdr3_nt
14	.	TRBV5-1	TRBJ1-1	few	CASSLEGRRTEAFF	TGCGCCAGCAGCTTGGAGGGGAGAAGAACTGAAGCTTTCTTT
15	.	TRBV15	TRBJ1-5	.	CATSRDPQGDQPQHF	TGTGCCACCAGCAGAGATCCACAGGGTGATCAGCCCCAGCATTTT
15	.	TRBV11-2	TRBJ1-1	few	CASIPFWGSNTEAFF	TGTGCCAGCATCCCCTTTTGGGGTTCGAACACTGAAGCTTTCTTT
15	.	TRBV12-3/TRBV12-4	TRBJ2-2	few	CASSFRSGGTGELFF	TGTGCCAGCAGTTTCCGGTCCGGGGGCACCGGGGAGCTGTTTTTT
16	TRBD2	TRBV3-1	TRBJ2-5	few	CASSAPTSGRVETQYF	TGTGCCAGCAGCGCCCCCACTAGCGGGAGGGTTGAGACCCAGTACTTC
15	.	TRBV14	TRBJ2-5	.	CASSQHRVTKETQYF	TGTGCCAGCAGCCAACACAGGGTCACCAAAGAGACCCAGTACTTC
18	TRBD1	TRBV5-1	TRBJ2-2	few	CASSLGGQGTPNTGELFF	TGCGCCAGCAGCTTGGGAGGACAGGGGACCCCGAACACCGGGGAGCTGTTTTTT
16	TRBD1	TRBV7-8	TRBJ1-4	.	CASRPGQGASNEKLFF	TGTGCCAGCCGACCGGGACAGGGGGCTTCTAATGAAAAACTGTTTTTT
17	.	TRBV7-6	TRBJ1-6	.	CASSLVAGASYNSPLHF	TGTGCCAGCAGCTTAGTAGCTGGGGCGTCCTATAATTCACCCCTCCACTTT
14	TRBD1	TRBV7-2	TRBJ2-5	few	CASSFQGALETQYF	TGTGCCAGCAGCTTCCAGGGGGCACTGGAGACCCAGTACTTC
13	.	TRBV20-1	TRBJ1-1	once	CSGGRNTNTEAFF	TGCAGTGGGGGGCGAAACACGAACACTGAAGCTTTCTTT
13	.	TRBV2	TRBJ2-7	few	CASSRDRLYEQYF	TGTGCCAGCAGTCGGGACCGCCTCTACGAGCAGTACTTC
15	.	TRBV2	TRBJ2-5	.	CASSVNSPPQETQYF	TGTGCCAGCAGTGTGAACTCTCCACCGCAAGAGACCCAGTACTTC
15	.	TRBV12-3/TRBV12-4	TRBJ2-3	few	CASLLHRSSTDTQYF	TGTGCCAGCCTGCTCCACAGGTCCAGCACAGATACGCAGTATTTT
13	.	TRBV20-1	TRBJ1-1	few	CSASEDRNTEAFF	TGCAGTGCATCGGAGGACCGGAACACTGAAGCTTTCTTT
12	.	TRBV24-1	TRBJ2-7	.	CATSDVGYEQYF	TGTGCCACCAGTGATGTTGGCTACGAGCAGTACTTC